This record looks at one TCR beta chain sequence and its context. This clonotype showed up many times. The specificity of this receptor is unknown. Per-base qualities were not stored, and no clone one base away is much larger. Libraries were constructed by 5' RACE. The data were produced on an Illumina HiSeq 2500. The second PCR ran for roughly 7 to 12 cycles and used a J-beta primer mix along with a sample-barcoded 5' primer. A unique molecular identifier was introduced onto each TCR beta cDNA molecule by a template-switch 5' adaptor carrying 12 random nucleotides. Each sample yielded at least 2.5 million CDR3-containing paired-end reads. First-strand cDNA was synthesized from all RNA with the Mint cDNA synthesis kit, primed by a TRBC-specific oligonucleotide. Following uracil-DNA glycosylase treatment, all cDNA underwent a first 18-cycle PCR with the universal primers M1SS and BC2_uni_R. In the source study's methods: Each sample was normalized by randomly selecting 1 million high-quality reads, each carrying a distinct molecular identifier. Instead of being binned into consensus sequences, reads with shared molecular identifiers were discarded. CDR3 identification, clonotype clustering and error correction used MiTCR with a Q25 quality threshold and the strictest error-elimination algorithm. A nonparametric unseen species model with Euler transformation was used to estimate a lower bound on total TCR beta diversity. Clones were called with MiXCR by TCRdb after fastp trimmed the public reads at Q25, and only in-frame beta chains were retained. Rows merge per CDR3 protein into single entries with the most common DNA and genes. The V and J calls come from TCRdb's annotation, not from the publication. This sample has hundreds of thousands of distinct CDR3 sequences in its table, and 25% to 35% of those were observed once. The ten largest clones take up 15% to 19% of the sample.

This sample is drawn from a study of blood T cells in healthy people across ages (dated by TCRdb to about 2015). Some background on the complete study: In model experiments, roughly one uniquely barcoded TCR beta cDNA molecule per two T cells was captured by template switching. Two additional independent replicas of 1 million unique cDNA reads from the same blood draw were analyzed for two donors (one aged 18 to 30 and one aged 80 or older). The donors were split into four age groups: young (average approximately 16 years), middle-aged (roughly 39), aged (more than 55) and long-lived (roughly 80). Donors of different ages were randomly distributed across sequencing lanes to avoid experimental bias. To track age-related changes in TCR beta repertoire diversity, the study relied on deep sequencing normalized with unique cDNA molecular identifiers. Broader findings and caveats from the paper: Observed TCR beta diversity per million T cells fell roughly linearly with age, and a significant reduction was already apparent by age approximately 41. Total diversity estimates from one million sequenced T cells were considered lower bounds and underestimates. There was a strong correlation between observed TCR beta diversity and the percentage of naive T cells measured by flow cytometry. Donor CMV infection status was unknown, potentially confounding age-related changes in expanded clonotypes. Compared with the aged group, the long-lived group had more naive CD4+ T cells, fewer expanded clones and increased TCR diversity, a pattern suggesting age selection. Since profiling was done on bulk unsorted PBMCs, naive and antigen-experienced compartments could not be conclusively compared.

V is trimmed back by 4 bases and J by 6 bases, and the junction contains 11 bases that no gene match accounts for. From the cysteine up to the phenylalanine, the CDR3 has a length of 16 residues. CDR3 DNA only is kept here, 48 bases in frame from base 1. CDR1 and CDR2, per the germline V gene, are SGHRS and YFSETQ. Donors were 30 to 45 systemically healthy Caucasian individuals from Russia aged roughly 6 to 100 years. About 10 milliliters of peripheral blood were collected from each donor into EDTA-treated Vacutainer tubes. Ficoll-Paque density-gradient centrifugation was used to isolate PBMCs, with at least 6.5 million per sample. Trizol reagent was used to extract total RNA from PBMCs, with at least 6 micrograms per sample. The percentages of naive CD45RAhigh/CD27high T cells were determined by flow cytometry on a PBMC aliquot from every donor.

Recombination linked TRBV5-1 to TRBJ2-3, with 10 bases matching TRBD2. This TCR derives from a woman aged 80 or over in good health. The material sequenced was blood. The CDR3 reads CASSPEGAGGLDTQYF. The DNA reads TGCGCCAGCAGCCCCGAGGGAGCGGGGGGGCTGGATACGCAGTATTTT.